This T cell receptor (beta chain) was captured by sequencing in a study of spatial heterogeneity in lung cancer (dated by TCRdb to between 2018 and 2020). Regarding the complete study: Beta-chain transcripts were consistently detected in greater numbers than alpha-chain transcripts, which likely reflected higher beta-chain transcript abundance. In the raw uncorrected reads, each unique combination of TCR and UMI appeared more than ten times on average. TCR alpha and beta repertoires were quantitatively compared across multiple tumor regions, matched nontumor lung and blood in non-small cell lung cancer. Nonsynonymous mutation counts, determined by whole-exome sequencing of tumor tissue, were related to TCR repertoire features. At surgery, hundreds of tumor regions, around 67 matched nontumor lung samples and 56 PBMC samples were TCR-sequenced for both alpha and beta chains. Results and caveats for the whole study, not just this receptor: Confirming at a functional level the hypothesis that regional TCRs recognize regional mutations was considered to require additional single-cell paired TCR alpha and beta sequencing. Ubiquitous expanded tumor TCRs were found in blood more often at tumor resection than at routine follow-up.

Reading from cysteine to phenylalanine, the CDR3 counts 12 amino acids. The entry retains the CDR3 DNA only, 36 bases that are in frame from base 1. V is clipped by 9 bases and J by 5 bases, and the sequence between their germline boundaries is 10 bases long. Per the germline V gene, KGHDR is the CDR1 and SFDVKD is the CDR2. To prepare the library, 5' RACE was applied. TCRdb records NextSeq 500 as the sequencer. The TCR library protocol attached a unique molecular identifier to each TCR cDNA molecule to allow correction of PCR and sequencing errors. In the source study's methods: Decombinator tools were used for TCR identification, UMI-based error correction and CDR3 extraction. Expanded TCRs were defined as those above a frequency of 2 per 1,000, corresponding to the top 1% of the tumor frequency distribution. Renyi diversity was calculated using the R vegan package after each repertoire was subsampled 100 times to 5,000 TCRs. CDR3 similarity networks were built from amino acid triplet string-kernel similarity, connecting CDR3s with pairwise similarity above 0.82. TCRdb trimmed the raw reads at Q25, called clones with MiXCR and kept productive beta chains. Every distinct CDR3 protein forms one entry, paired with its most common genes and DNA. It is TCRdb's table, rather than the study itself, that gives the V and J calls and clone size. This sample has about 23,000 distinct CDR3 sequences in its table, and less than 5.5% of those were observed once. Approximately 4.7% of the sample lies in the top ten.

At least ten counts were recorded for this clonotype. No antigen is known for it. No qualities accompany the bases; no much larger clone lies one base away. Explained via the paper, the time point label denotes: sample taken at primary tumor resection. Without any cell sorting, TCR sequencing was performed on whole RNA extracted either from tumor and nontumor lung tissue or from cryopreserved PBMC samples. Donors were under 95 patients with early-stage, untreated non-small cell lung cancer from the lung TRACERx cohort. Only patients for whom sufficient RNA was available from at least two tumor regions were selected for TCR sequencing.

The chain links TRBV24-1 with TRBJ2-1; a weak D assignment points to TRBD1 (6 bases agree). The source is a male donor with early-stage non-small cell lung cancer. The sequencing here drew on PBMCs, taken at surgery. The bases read TGTGCCACCTATGGGGGCCACAATGAGCAGTTCTTC. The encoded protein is CATYGGHNEQFF.